These 20 T cell receptor beta chains originate from one sample sequenced in a study of blood T cell repertoires in COVID-19. Produced via immunoSEQ multiplex PCR; TCRdb's table is partial and in-frame only. This sample has some 30,000 clones, with approximately 84% found just once. Input material: peripheral blood. Receptors were obtained from an older man with active COVID-19.

The V call is TRBV5-4, the J call TRBJ1-4; 7 nucleotides agree with TRBD1. The CDR3 has 12 residues. V lost 3 bases, J lost 8 bases, and 1 base stayed unmatched. Germline CDR1 SGHNT, CDR2 YYREEE (reference sequence). In nucleotides, the CDR3 is TGTGCCAGCAGCTGGGGACAGGAAAAACTGTTTTTT. Translated, it gives CASSWGQEKLFF.

This clone appeared a single time. The chain combines TRBV5-5 with TRBJ2-1, with D possibly matching TRBD2 (6 bases). Germline V gives CDR1 SGHKS, CDR2 YYEKEE (reference sequence). The CDR3 has 14 residues. Trimming left V 5 bases short and J 8 bases short, with 17 bases between. CDR3 sequence: CASRNSQGGDEQFF. The CDR3 bases are TGTGCCAGCAGAAACTCCCAGGGCGGGGATGAGCAGTTCTTC.

This sequence joins TRBV5-1 and TRBJ2-3, with TRBD2 matching over 9 bases. This CDR3 is built from 18 residues. Germline CDR1 is SGHRS and CDR2 is YFSETQ. Trimming took 0 bases from V and 1 from J; bases not matched to a gene: 9. The CDR3 protein is CASSLVVAGASRTDTQYF. For the CDR3, the DNA is TGCGCCAGCAGCTTGGTAGTAGCGGGGGCCTCCCGCACAGATACGCAGTATTTT.

This clone has only one observation. The J gene is TRBJ1-4, the V gene TRBV7-9, with 8 bases identical to TRBD1. The CDR3 has 17 residues. J gave up 5 bases and V 1 base, and 9 bases lay outside the gene matches. Germline lookup yields CDR1 SEHNR and CDR2 FQNEAQ (reference sequence). CDR3 residues: CASSLEPGGRRNEKLFF. The CDR3 DNA reads TGTGCCAGCAGCTTAGAGCCAGGGGGCAGGCGGAATGAAAAACTGTTTTTT.

J is TRBJ1-1 and V is TRBV4-1, with D maybe TRBD1 (6 bases). Germline V gives CDR1 MGHRA, CDR2 YSYEKL. The CDR3 totals 15 residues. The V and J ends lost 3 bases and 3 bases respectively, with 14 bases between them. Here the CDR3 DNA reads TGCGCCAGCAGCCACCAACAGGGTATGGACACTGAAGCTTTCTTT. Amino acids: CASSHQQGMDTEAFF.

The CDR3 DNA is TGCAGCGCCTTAGCGGGGCAAAGCACAGATACGCAGTATTTT. Protein: CSALAGQSTDTQYF. The rearrangement joins TRBV29-1 to TRBJ2-3; TRBD2 matches 8 bases. CDR3 length: 14 amino acids. With V trimmed by 7 bases and J by 0 bases, 6 bases remained unmatched. From germline, CDR1 is SQVTM and CDR2 ANQGSEA.

The chain couples TRBV29-1 to TRBJ2-1, with D possibly being TRBD2 (6 bases). Germline V gene lookup returns CDR1 SQVTM and CDR2 ANQGSEA. The CDR3 runs to 14 residues. V was shortened by 6 bases and J by 8 bases, with 20 bases between the two germline ends. In DNA, the CDR3 is TGCAGCGTGTACCTATCTGGGGGACTCGATGAGCAGTTCTTC. Translated: CSVYLSGGLDEQFF.

The chain carries TRBV18 and TRBJ1-5, with D tentatively TRBD1 (5 bases). The CDR3 contains 15 residues. The V gene's germline CDR1 is KGHSH and CDR2 LQKENI. V was shortened by 1 base and J by 0 bases, with 7 bases between the two germline ends. The CDR3 DNA reads TGTGCCAGCTCACCACAGGGGATTAGCAATCAGCCCCAGCATTTT. It codes for CASSPQGISNQPQHF.

The V gene is TRBV9, the J gene TRBJ1-4; 12 bases agree with TRBD1. After removal of 4 bases from V and 11 bases from J, the junction contained 6 bases not matched to a gene. The CDR3 loop spans 14 amino acids. Germline CDR1 reads SGDLS; CDR2 reads YYNGEE. CDR3 residues: CASSLRDRGHKLFF. Written as DNA, the CDR3 is TGTGCCAGCAGCCTCCGGGACAGGGGGCATAAACTGTTTTTT.

The genes are TRBV5-6 and TRBJ2-3; 7 bases align to TRBD1. Germline V gene lookup returns CDR1 SGHDT and CDR2 YYEEEE. The CDR3 runs 16 residues. The junction had 7 bases not matched to a gene; V was cut back by 1 base and J by 2 bases. CDR3 coding DNA: TGTGCCAGCAGCTTGTATCGGGACAGATACACAGATACGCAGTATTTT. Its translation is CASSLYRDRYTDTQYF.

CDR3 in DNA: TGCGCCAGCAGCCACGGGACACTACAAGAGACCCAGTACTTC. It yields the protein CASSHGTLQETQYF. The V gene is TRBV5-1, the J gene TRBJ2-5; D possibly corresponds to TRBD1 (6 bases). In germline, CDR1 is SGHRS, CDR2 YFSETQ. The length of the CDR3 is 14 residues. V was pared by 4 bases and J by 2 bases, with 12 bases between.

The gene calls are TRBV4-1 and TRBJ2-2; TRBD1 matches at 7 bases. V was pared by 1 base and J by 1 base, with 9 bases of the junction left unmatched. Germline loops: CDR1 MGHRA, CDR2 YSYEKL. This CDR3 is built from 18 residues. The CDR3 region has the DNA TGCGCCAGCAGCCAAGGGCCCCCGGGACAGAGGAACACCGGGGAGCTGTTTTTT. Translating it yields CASSQGPPGQRNTGELFF.

V usage is TRBV9 and J usage is TRBJ2-2; 9 bases are shared with TRBD1. The CDR3 spans 17 residues. Germline V CDR1 and CDR2: SGDLS, YYNGEE. The V and J ends lost 0 bases and 0 bases, in that order; junction bases with no gene match: 3. The CDR3 here is CASSVVGQGTNTGELFF. Written as DNA, the CDR3 is TGTGCCAGCAGCGTAGTGGGACAGGGAACGAACACCGGGGAGCTGTTTTTT.

This chain links TRBV18 with TRBJ1-3, with D perhaps matching TRBD1 (5 bases). The V and J ends lost 3 bases and 4 bases respectively, with 16 bases between them. The CDR3 runs 16 residues. CDR1 is KGHSH, CDR2 LQKENI, per germline. DNA of the CDR3: TGTGCCAGCTCACCTGAATCGGGGGGAACAGGAAACACCATATATTTT. It translates to CASSPESGGTGNTIYF. The complete variable domain, with remaining parts taken from reference TRBV18 and TRBJ1-3, reads NAGVMQNPRHLVRRRGQEARLRCSPMKGHSHVYWYRQLPEEGLKFMVYLQKENIIDESGMPKERFSAEFPKEGPSILRIQQVVRGDSAAYFCASSPESGGTGNTIYFGEGSWLTVV.

V is TRBV18 and J is TRBJ2-7; D call uncertain. The V gene's germline CDR1 is KGHSH and CDR2 LQKENI. The CDR3 runs to 13 residues. Between the trimmed V and J ends, which lost 3 bases and 3 bases, there was a span of 9 bases. In DNA, the CDR3 is TGTGCCAGCTCACCTATTGCAGGCTACGAGCAGTACTTC. This translates into CASSPIAGYEQYF.

This rearrangement joins TRBV13 to TRBJ2-3; 8 bases agree with TRBD1. The CDR3 covers 14 residues. Germline CDR1 reads PRHDT; CDR2 reads FYEKMQ (reference sequence). The V and J ends lost 3 bases and 5 bases, in that order; junction bases with no gene match: 4. The CDR3 spells CASSLTGDLDTQYF. The DNA for the CDR3 is TGTGCCAGCAGCTTGACAGGGGATCTAGATACGCAGTATTTT.

This sequence joins TRBV6-5 and TRBJ2-7, with a weak D call TRBD1 (6 bases). Germline V gene lookup returns CDR1 MNHEY and CDR2 SVGAGI. The CDR3 has 12 residues. Between the trimmed V and J ends, which lost 10 bases and 1 base, there was a span of 11 bases. In DNA, the CDR3 is TGTGCCATACTCAGGGGATCCTACGAGCAGTACTTC. Translation: CAILRGSYEQYF.

This chain links TRBV5-6 with TRBJ2-5, with no clear D. The CDR3 has 13 residues. The V end lost 0 bases, the J end lost 5 bases, and 8 bases lay between the germline ends. Per germline, CDR1 SGHDT and CDR2 YYEEEE. CDR3 amino acids: CASSLGLEETQYF. The CDR3 DNA reads as TGTGCCAGCAGCTTGGGGCTAGAGGAGACCCAGTACTTC.

The chain has TRBV30 and TRBJ2-7; 7 bases are shared with TRBD2. CDR3 length equals 13 residues. After removal of 1 base from V and 6 bases from J, the junction contained 6 bases not matched to a gene. Germline V gene data show CDR1 as GTSNPN and CDR2 as SVGIG (reference sequence). CDR3 loop: CAWSGGLTAEQYF. Written as DNA, the CDR3 is TGTGCCTGGAGTGGGGGACTAACCGCCGAGCAGTACTTC.

The chain is built from TRBV7-2 and TRBJ1-2, with D uncertain. The CDR3 spans 15 residues. Per the germline V gene, CDR1 is SGHTA and CDR2 is FQGNSA. With 6 bases removed from V and 8 bases from J, the gap between germline ends came to 22 bases. The CDR3 region is CASSRPDGRFNGYTF. As DNA, the CDR3 is TGTGCCAGCAGTCGTCCGGACGGGAGGTTTAACGGCTACACCTTC.